The 26 T cell receptor beta chains below come from one sample, sequenced in a study of blood T cells in healthy people across ages. A sample-barcoded 5' primer and a J-beta primer mix were used in a second PCR of roughly 7 to 11 cycles. TCRdb independently ran MiXCR on the 5' RACE reads; one entry per CDR3 protein. The sample yields roughly 1,700,000 distinct CDR3 sequences, 25% to 30% seen once. The sequenced sample was blood. The receptors stem from a woman between 25 and 40 years old in good health.

The chain has TRBV5-5 and TRBJ1-1; D gene uncertain. The CDR3 has 12 amino acids. Trimming left V 4 bases short and J 10 bases short, with 14 bases between. The germline CDR1 and CDR2 sequences are SGHKS and YYEKEE (reference sequence). CDR3 nucleotides: TGTGCCAGCAGCCGTACCTTGTCGGGAGCTTTCTTT. Amino acid sequence: CASSRTLSGAFF.

In its sample, this clonotype was seen many times. This chain links TRBV15 with TRBJ2-1; 12 bases match TRBD2. The CDR3 length is 16 residues. Germline lookup yields CDR1 LNHNV and CDR2 YYDKDF (reference sequence). V lost 1 base to trimming and J lost 14 bases; unmatched junction nucleotides: 12. The CDR3: CATSRGTSGGIRGEFF. In DNA, the CDR3 is TGTGCCACCAGCAGAGGAACTAGCGGGGGGATCCGAGGAGAGTTCTTC.

V gene TRBV25-1 combines with J gene TRBJ2-1; D is perhaps TRBD1 or TRBD2 (5 bases each). The germline gives CDR1 MGHDK, CDR2 SYGVNS. The CDR3 is 11 residues long. V gave up 4 bases and J gave up 8 bases, with 6 bases separating them. CDR3 sequence (DNA): TGTGCCAGCAGTGGGGACGATGAGCAGTTCTTC. Residues: CASSGDDEQFF.

This chain connects TRBV30 to TRBJ1-2, with a tentative D call TRBD1 (5 bases). This CDR3 region has 12 residues. The germline V gene has CDR1 GTSNPN and CDR2 SVGIG (reference sequence). Trimming removed 3 bases at V and 7 bases at J, with 12 bases between. The CDR3 DNA reads TGTGCCTGGAGAACAGGTTCCTTTGGCTACACCTTC. Translating it yields CAWRTGSFGYTF.

About this clonotype: The junction does not match germline at one end; this may be a read error. The chain uses TRBV5-1 and TRBJ2-1; D possibly uses TRBD1 or TRBD2 (5 bases each). The CDR3 runs to 12 residues. Germline assignment: CDR1 SGHRS and CDR2 YFSETQ. For the CDR3, the DNA is TGCGCCAGCAGCTTGGAACCGGGGCCGGGGAAGTTC. This sequence encodes CASSLEPGPGKF.

The chain is built from TRBV6-2 or TRBV6-3 and TRBJ2-1; 10 positions agree with TRBD2. V trimming: 4 bases; J trimming: 4 bases; junction bases outside the gene matches: 4. The CDR3 consists of 15 residues. The V gene's germline CDR1 is MNHEY and CDR2 SVGEGT. In DNA form, the CDR3 reads TGTGCCAGCAGTTCTCGGGGACTAGCGTACAATGAGCAGTTCTTC. Translating gives CASSSRGLAYNEQFF.

The genes are TRBV9 and TRBJ2-5; D is possibly TRBD1 (6 bases). Trimming pared 3 bases from V and 3 bases from J, leaving 9 bases between. This CDR3 comprises 13 residues. Germline V lookup: CDR1 SGDLS, CDR2 YYNGEE. The CDR3 here is CASSGNREETQYF. CDR3 in DNA: TGTGCCAGCAGCGGGAACAGGGAAGAGACCCAGTACTTC.

This clonotype came up many times. The rearrangement uses TRBV5-1 and TRBJ2-1; D may be TRBD2 (6 bases). The V end lost 6 bases, the J end lost 9 bases, and 10 bases lay between the germline ends. This CDR3 is 11 amino acids long. Germline lookup yields CDR1 SGHRS and CDR2 YFSETQ. CDR3 in DNA: TGCGCCAGCAAGGAGGGGCTTGAGCAGTTCTTC. This gives the protein CASKEGLEQFF.

The V and J genes are TRBV28 and TRBJ2-7; D tentatively reads TRBD1 or TRBD2 (5 bases each). The CDR3 runs 13 residues. Germline V gives CDR1 MDHEN, CDR2 SYDVKM. With 3 bases removed from V and 6 bases from J, the gap between germline ends came to 12 bases. The CDR3 sequence is CASSLQGPVEQYF. The CDR3 DNA follows: TGTGCCAGCAGTTTGCAGGGACCGGTCGAGCAGTACTTC.

The sample holds a few counts of this clonotype. The chain recombines TRBV19 with TRBJ1-2, with 7 positions matching TRBD1. This CDR3 comprises 11 residues. The V and J ends lost 7 bases and 6 bases, in that order; junction bases with no gene match: 2. Germline CDR1 LNHDA, CDR2 SQIVND (reference sequence). CDR3 loop: CASIGTDGYTF. The CDR3 nucleotides are TGTGCCAGTATTGGGACAGATGGCTACACCTTC.

The CDR3 loop is CSATPGTSRGEQFF. The CDR3 DNA reads TGCAGTGCTACGCCCGGGACTAGCCGGGGTGAGCAGTTCTTC. The rearrangement links TRBV20-1 to TRBJ2-1; 9 nucleotides match TRBD2. The CDR3 is made up of 14 amino acids. The germline gives CDR1 DFQATT, CDR2 SNEGSKA (reference sequence). J gave up 9 bases and V 4 bases, and 10 bases lay outside the gene matches.

This clonotype was counted ten times or more. CDR3 bases: TGCAGTGCCAAGTGGGTGGGGGCACCCAATCAGCCCCAGCATTTT. Amino acid sequence: CSAKWVGAPNQPQHF. The chain has TRBV20-1 and TRBJ1-5; perhaps TRBD1 as D (6 bases). The germline V gene has CDR1 DFQATT and CDR2 SNEGSKA (reference sequence). Between the trimmed V and J ends, which lost 6 bases and 3 bases, there was a span of 18 bases. The CDR3 totals 15 residues.

V is TRBV7-9 and J is TRBJ2-1; the match to TRBD2 covers 8 bases. The CDR3 has 15 amino acids. V lost 5 bases, J lost 5 bases, and 8 bases stayed unmatched. Germline V lookup: CDR1 SEHNR, CDR2 FQNEAQ (reference sequence). CDR3 residues: CASSPLAGTNNEQFF. The CDR3 DNA follows: TGTGCCAGCAGCCCCTTAGCGGGGACTAACAATGAGCAGTTCTTC.

The chain recombines TRBV12-3 or TRBV12-4 with TRBJ1-2; D not certain. Trimming left V 3 bases short and J 4 bases short, with 12 bases between. The CDR3 has 14 amino acids. CDR3 in DNA: TGTGCCAGCAGTTTGAGGAGCCACTCCTATGGCTACACCTTC. Translated, it gives CASSLRSHSYGYTF.

This clonotype came up many times. The rearrangement joins TRBV20-1 to TRBJ2-5; unclear D gene. Germline V gives CDR1 DFQATT, CDR2 SNEGSKA (reference sequence). This CDR3 spans 14 amino acids. V lost 0 bases, J lost 1 base, and 9 bases lay in between. This CDR3 reads CSARDTAVQETQYF. CDR3 sequence (DNA): TGCAGTGCTAGAGATACGGCGGTCCAAGAGACCCAGTACTTC.

The chain has TRBV6-2 or TRBV6-3 and TRBJ1-5, with a possible D match to TRBD1 (5 bases). Germline loops: CDR1 MNHEY, CDR2 SVGEGT. The CDR3 runs 14 residues. V was cut by 8 bases and J by 2 bases, with 13 bases left in between. The CDR3 loop is CASSWGIGNQPQHF. The CDR3 DNA is TGTGCCAGCTCTTGGGGGATTGGCAATCAGCCCCAGCATTTT.

This clonotype was seen at least ten times. The V gene is TRBV5-1, the J gene TRBJ2-7; D remains unclear. From germline, CDR1 is SGHRS and CDR2 YFSETQ. The CDR3 runs to 14 residues. Trimming left V 3 bases short and J 3 bases short, with 13 bases between. The CDR3 region has the DNA TGCGCCAGCAGCTCCTCGACACCTTACTACGAGCAGTACTTC. The encoded protein is CASSSSTPYYEQYF. Filled out from reference TRBV5-1 and TRBJ2-7, the complete variable domain reads KAGVTQTPRYLIKTRGQQVTLSCSPISGHRSVSWYQQTPGQGLQFLFEYFSETQRNKGNFPGRFSGRQFSNSRSEMNVSTLELGDSALYLCASSSSTPYYEQYFGPGTRLTVT.

This rearrangement joins TRBV28 to TRBJ2-7; 8 bases map to TRBD2. The germline V gene has CDR1 MDHEN and CDR2 SYDVKM. J was trimmed by 1 base and V by 5 bases; bases with no gene match: 7. The CDR3 runs to 15 residues. CDR3 amino acids: CASSGPGLGSYEQYF. The CDR3 nucleotides read TGTGCCAGCAGTGGACCGGGACTAGGTTCCTACGAGCAGTACTTC.

Note on this clonotype: This could be a read error, since a much larger clone is one nucleotide away. The chain joins TRBV5-1 to TRBJ1-2, with 9 bases identical to TRBD1. Per germline, CDR1 SGHRS and CDR2 YFSETQ. CDR3 length equals 15 residues. The trim removed 1 base at V and 7 bases at J, leaving 8 bases unmatched. The chain's CDR3 is CASSLNAGTGTGYTF. DNA of the CDR3: TGCGCCAGCAGCTTGAATGCCGGGACAGGGACTGGCTACACCTTC.

The J gene is TRBJ1-1, the V gene TRBV9; maybe TRBD1 (5 bases). Germline V gives CDR1 SGDLS, CDR2 YYNGEE. With 0 bases removed from V and 3 bases from J, the gap between germline ends came to 9 bases. The CDR3 consists of 14 residues. The CDR3 reads CASSVARGDTEAFF. The CDR3 DNA reads TGTGCCAGCAGCGTAGCTAGGGGTGACACTGAAGCTTTCTTT.

The chain carries TRBV6-5 and TRBJ1-4; D gene unclear. From germline, CDR1 is MNHEY and CDR2 SVGAGI. This CDR3 has 13 residues. V was shortened by 7 bases and J by 4 bases, with 10 bases between the two germline ends. The CDR3: CASKRDLNEKLFF. CDR3 DNA: TGTGCCAGCAAACGCGACCTTAATGAAAAACTGTTTTTT.

The CDR3 coding sequence is TGTGCCAGCAGCCAGGGGGGGGGCCTGACCTACGAGCAGTACTTC. Its translation: CASSQGGGLTYEQYF. This chain links TRBV7-2 with TRBJ2-7; D may correspond to TRBD1 or TRBD2 (7 bases each). The ends were cut back, 5 bases at V and 2 bases at J, with 16 bases in the middle. From germline, CDR1 is SGHTA and CDR2 FQGNSA. The length of the CDR3 is 15 residues.

This clonotype was recorded many times. The chain couples TRBV6-6 to TRBJ1-5, with 7 nucleotides matching TRBD1. The germline V gene encodes CDR1 MNHNY and CDR2 SVGAGI (reference sequence). The CDR3 consists of 16 residues. Trimming cost V 11 bases and J 1 base; bases outside gene matches: 14. In DNA form, the CDR3 reads TGTGCCGTGTCCTACAGGGGACCCGGAAGCAATCAGCCCCAGCATTTT. Amino acid sequence: CAVSYRGPGSNQPQHF.

There are a few counts of this clonotype. The J gene is TRBJ2-2, the V gene TRBV19; D not certain. This CDR3 has 13 amino acids. Trimming removed 7 bases at V and 9 bases at J, with 15 bases between. Looked up from germline, CDR1 is LNHDA and CDR2 is SQIVND (reference sequence). The CDR3 DNA reads as TGTGCCAGTATGGGTCTAAGCCCGCGGGAGCTGTTTTTT. Translated: CASMGLSPRELFF. The variable domain in full, completed from reference TRBV19 and TRBJ2-2, reads DGGITQSPKYLFRKEGQNVTLSCEQNLNHDAMYWYRQDPGQGLRLIYYSQIVNDFQKGDIAEGYSVSREKKESFPLTVTSAQKNPTAFYLCASMGLSPRELFFGEGSRLTVL.

There are a few counts of this clonotype. The chain carries TRBV5-1 and TRBJ2-1, with D possibly called TRBD1 or TRBD2 (5 bases each). The V and J ends lost 0 bases and 6 bases respectively, with 19 bases between them. The germline V gene has CDR1 SGHRS and CDR2 YFSETQ. This CDR3 has 17 amino acids. CDR3 bases: TGCGCCAGCAGCTTGGCGGGTAGGGCAGGGAGTAGCAATGAGCAGTTCTTC. Protein: CASSLAGRAGSSNEQFF.

This sequence joins TRBV6-2 or TRBV6-3 and TRBJ2-3; D not certain. Trimming removed 6 bases from V and 9 bases from J, with 10 bases in between. CDR1 and CDR2 (germline): MNHEY, SVGEGT. The CDR3 spans 11 residues. The CDR3 loop reads CASSNSITQYF. The CDR3 DNA sequence: TGTGCCAGCAGCAACTCGATAACGCAGTATTTT.